This record covers a single T cell receptor (beta chain). PCR used 60 Vbeta primers and 13 Jbeta primers. Libraries were prepared by immunoSEQ multiplex PCR; TCRdb keeps only in-frame clonotypes and omits some of them. The sample is made up of over 100,000 clones, and the top ten hold over 1.5% of it. The entry originates in a study of cytomegalovirus exposure and HLA in healthy donors. Study at large: Out of about 179 million T cells, an earlier analysis found around 120 million unique TCR beta sequences in total.

The CDR3 covers 14 residues. The germline CDR1 and CDR2 sequences are MNHEY and SVGAGI. Trimming took off 0 bases at V and 4 bases at J, with 9 bases between the two ends. This sequence originates from a woman aged 35 to 49 in good health and CMV-seropositive. The sample comprised PBMCs. The gene calls are TRBV6-5 and TRBJ2-5, with D perhaps TRBD2 (6 bases). CDR3: CASSYSTGGETQYF. CDR3 coding DNA: TGTGCCAGCAGTTACTCGACCGGGGGAGAGACCCAGTACTTC.